This T cell receptor (beta chain) emerged from a study of circulating and synovial CD4+ cells in juvenile arthritis. Concerning this clone: What it recognizes is unknown.

Study results and caveats: Circulating pathogenic-like lymphocytes shared a substantially higher fraction of CDR3 sequences with synovium than bulk blood.

Sequenced samples came from active juvenile idiopathic arthritis patients. After removal of 0 bases from V and 7 bases from J, the junction contained 3 bases not matched to a gene. Germline V lookup: CDR1 SGHDN, CDR2 FVKESK. The CDR3 runs 15 residues. Generated by immunoSEQ multiplex PCR, the TCRdb table keeps only in-frame clones and is missing some. The sample consists of about 34,000 clones, around 95% of them appearing once. The sequence was collected from a human donor with juvenile idiopathic arthritis. Source material: CD4+ T cells from blood. The chain has TRBV14 and TRBJ1-6; 7 bases fit TRBD1. The CDR3 sequence is CASSQEKGANSPLHF. Written as DNA, the CDR3 is TGTGCCAGCAGCCAAGAAAAGGGGGCGAATTCACCCCTCCACTTT.